This T cell receptor (beta chain) is drawn from a study of tumor-infiltrating lymphocytes in localized non-small cell lung cancer. In regard to this clone: The antigen is undetermined.

TCRdb's copy holds only in-frame clones and misses some; the assay was immunoSEQ multiplex PCR. The sample carries tens of thousands of clones, 70% to 90% recorded once. Study results and caveats: Each assay used a separate piece of the same tissue. Higher tumor T cell infiltration than in uninvolved lung was supported by TCRbeta sequencing. No link was found between tumor T-cell fraction and recurrence-free survival.

This receptor was taken from a human donor with non-small cell lung cancer. Sample: lung tumor tissue.

The CDR3 region is CASSIDLRFAEAFF. The DNA for the CDR3 is TGTGCCAGTAGTATAGATCTACGGTTCGCTGAAGCTTTCTTT. V usage is TRBV19 and J usage is TRBJ1-1; D remains unclear. Germline V gene data show CDR1 as LNHDA and CDR2 as SQIVND (reference sequence). Trimming cost V 0 bases and J 6 bases, with 11 bases left between them. The CDR3 is 14 residues long.